This T cell receptor beta chain was sequenced in a study of cytomegalovirus exposure and HLA in healthy donors (dated by TCRdb to about 2017). Turning to the overall study: In an earlier analysis of approximately 640 of the donors, 276 Gb of sequence data and 120 million or so unique TCR beta sequences from 180 million or so T cells were reported. Roughly 290 gigabases of sequencing data and around 85 million unique TCR sequences made up an early release that covered approximately 620 HLA-typed donors. The genetic ancestry cluster associated with self-reported Caucasian donors included roughly four fifths of the 398 genotyped donors. The study aimed to test whether cataloging public T cell receptors could reveal signatures of past pathogen exposure. The study used immunosequencing to profile the T cell repertoires of about 670 subjects and linked those repertoires to cytomegalovirus serostatus. A separate validation cohort of roughly 130 different subjects was used in addition to the roughly 700-subject first cohort. High-throughput TCR immunosequencing, statistical association of individual TCRs with disease status, and machine learning were combined to predict cytomegalovirus infection status. To study patterns of TCR occurrence, a later analysis re-analyzed previously published TCR beta repertoires from more than 550 donors and added high-resolution HLA genotyping. Rather than using new phenotypic data, the later analysis identified candidate immune exposures from TCR beta sequences and from how often those sequences occurred across donors. In an earlier analysis of 500 to 650 of the donors, high-throughput TCR beta sequencing was used to judge whether each TCR beta V gene segment behaved as functional or pseudogenic. Alongside the repertoire data, information on donor age, sex, ethnicity and CMV serostatus was compiled. A later genetic analysis used genome-wide SNP genotypes for 398 of the 666 donors, treating that subset as a discovery cohort. Every discovery cohort repertoire had been produced on one sequencing platform. HLA typing included class I and class II loci at four-digit resolution. The number of typed donors differed by locus: roughly 629-640 for A, B, C, DRB1 and DQB1; about 520 for DQA1; around 610 for DPA1; and approximately 450 for DPB1. Because of strong linkage in the cohort, 5 or 6 DR-DQ haplotypes were treated as single units for association and clustering. Among roughly 370 genotyped donors of the cohort, an average of approximately 230,000 unique TCR beta nucleotide sequences were sequenced per donor, approximately 20% of them non-productive. The paper as a whole reports these results and caveats: In a later analysis, most CMV-associated TCR beta chains were found to appear HLA-restricted, with HLA associations seemingly driven largely by CMV exposure. A further reported finding was that TCR beta sequences accurately predicted the HLA-A and HLA-B alleles for most subjects in the first cohort. The authors suggested that the approach could potentially be generalized to other disease states and immunological phenotypes. Broadly in line with IMGT annotations, most TCR beta V segments showed up in productive rearrangements about 90% or about 30% of the time in an earlier analysis of 450 to 750 of the donors. V-gene and J-gene trimming of TCR beta chains was associated with a missense DCLRE1C variant in a later genetic analysis, and the association was replicated in an independent cohort. In this cohort, only TCR beta chains were sequenced, and detectable features were limited by the absence of alpha or paired-chain data. In a later analysis, the rate of TCR association differed among HLA loci, with DRB1 alleles having the most associated TCRs and HLA-C alleles having the fewest. The study gave a list of 150 to 200 TCR beta chains associated with cytomegalovirus. Several of the top co-occurrence clusters appeared to be linked to parvovirus B19, influenza, CMV and Epstein-Barr virus, according to a later analysis. The classifier was reported to diagnose cytomegalovirus status with high specificity and sensitivity in both the original cohort and the validation cohort. A later analysis associated about 17,000 TCR beta sequences with specific HLA alleles at a false discovery rate of 0.05. Approximately 16 rarely observed V segments, including chromosome 9 orphons, were excluded from the earlier analysis of a few hundred of the donors because counts were too low. The sequencing pipeline was judged likely to have produced a cluster of highly shared sequence variants as a technical artifact. Compared with equally common non-associated chains, HLA-associated TCR beta chains in a later analysis were more clonally expanded and had lower generation probabilities. Correlated functional status among segregating V segments might be attributable to linkage disequilibrium, but an unknown experimental factor could not be ruled out. Three of the identified cytomegalovirus-associated TCR beta chains were confirmed in vitro to be specific for cytomegalovirus antigens. Because HLA typing was unavailable for some donors at each locus, only the typed subset was used in association tests. Immune exposure information for the cohort was limited to CMV serostatus. Most TCR sequences were observed very rarely across donors, whereas some public TCRs were present in many individuals. When HLA alleles, especially DR and DQ, strongly co-occurred, attributing TCR associations to individual alleles was difficult. Presence/absence analyses assumed roughly uniform sequencing depth across donors, an assumption that may not hold. In a later genetic analysis, fewer N-insertions in productive TCRs were reported among donors in an Asian-associated ancestry cluster than the approximately 670-donor mean. The 87-base-pair reads could not distinguish some IMGT-functional V segments, including TRBV6-2 and TRBV6-3, so those segments were excluded.

Receptor amplification or capture employed the immunoSEQ multiplex PCR assay. For the multiplex PCR, a mixture combining 60 forward primers for TCR Vbeta segments and 13 reverse primers for TCR Jbeta segments was used. The CDR3 region of rearranged TCR beta genes was amplified from genomic DNA by a multiplex PCR assay. The Illumina HiSeq System was used to sequence the amplified TCR beta libraries as 87-base-pair reads. Per the authors' processing: Across the roughly 600 repertoires, a later analysis counted 78 million or so unique TCR beta chains, some 11 million of which were shared by at least two donors. To remove PCR and sequencing errors, raw reads were error-corrected and collapsed into unique sequences using a nearest-neighbor algorithm that merged closely related sequences. To assign V, D and J gene segments, CDR3 sequences were aligned to IMGT reference sequences. Each retained sequence needed at least a six-nucleotide match to both a V gene segment and a J gene segment. A rearrangement counted as productive if the CDR3 had no stop codons and remained in frame with V and J, and every other rearrangement counted as non-productive. CDR3 was defined according to IMGT convention as the region running from the second conserved V-encoded cysteine to the conserved J-encoded phenylalanine. The earlier analysis of 587 of the donors excluded sequences that lacked an unambiguous match to a single V gene segment. An earlier analysis of around 600 of the donors classified V segments as functional when productive rearrangements were above 56.7% and as segregating when the standard deviation between donors was above 5%. A statistical classification framework was built to diagnose cytomegalovirus status from the catalog of TCR beta chain sequences. In a later analysis, TCR nucleotide sequences were compared against IMGT/GENE-DB human TR gene sequences so that V and J genes could be assigned. Using the TCRdist pipeline, a later analysis assigned CDR3 sequences along with most-parsimonious VDJ recombination scenarios. In a later analysis, each TCR beta chain was defined by its CDR3 amino acid sequence together with its V-gene family, and reads lacking a unique V-gene family were excluded. As a way to deal with suspected cross-contamination and a sequencing artifact, a later analysis dropped hundreds of nucleotide sequences that were highly shared and had low generation probability. In a later analysis, a clonal expansion index was calculated for each public chain from normalized within-repertoire ranks of inferred template counts. A later analysis computed generation probabilities with a VDJ recombination model fitted to out-of-frame rearrangements, and checked the results against IGoR. Hypergeometric tests were used in a later analysis to score TCR-TCR, TCR-HLA and TCR-CMV co-occurrence, with a repertoire-size bias correction applied to the TCR pairs. To estimate false discovery rates, a later analysis permuted the HLA or CMV assignments 20 times. In a later analysis, co-occurring TCRs were grouped using DBSCAN, and TCRdist sequence similarity was added for clustering within HLA-allele-positive subsets. Repertoires with fewer than 30,000 or more than 120,000 public chains, plus five repertoires with anomalous nucleotide sharing, were excluded from co-occurrence clustering. Drawn from immuneACCESS, this table holds only the in-frame rearrangements with V and J called that TCRdb kept. Clones are partly lost; checked studies trace under half to an unresolved V gene and leave the rest unexplained. D and trimming were read from the DNA, whereas the V and J calls and clone size are those reported in that table. The sample records under 150,000 clones, roughly 80% of which are singletons. The ten top clones hold approximately 2.8% of the sample.

The cohort consisted of hundreds of healthy bone marrow donors. At the time of sampling, all cohort members were nominally healthy, though unrecorded immune exposures were likely present. The donor tested CMV seronegative, placing the donor among the 352 seronegative members of the cohort. A peripheral blood sample was provided by each donor, and peripheral blood mononuclear cells were used for TCR beta sequencing. The Qiagen DNeasy Blood Extraction Kit was used to extract genomic DNA from the blood cell samples. The CDR3 runs 14 amino acids, cysteine and phenylalanine included. CDR3 DNA only is kept here, 42 bases in frame from base 1. V is pared back by 7 bases and J by 5 bases, with 15 bases lying between the germline termini. CDR1 and CDR2 are drawn from the germline V gene (reference sequence): GTSNPN, SVGIG. A word on this clone: Its antigen is not yet known. The record has no base qualities; no much larger clone is one base away.

The receptor's source is a female donor in good health and CMV-seronegative. The chain is assembled from TRBV30 and TRBJ1-6; the D gene cannot be resolved reliably. The sequencing input was PBMCs. CDR3 loop: CALEPTADNSPLHF. The bases read TGTGCCTTGGAACCAACAGCCGATAATTCACCCCTCCACTTT.